This T cell receptor (beta chain) was retrieved from a study of blood T cell repertoires in COVID-19. Study-wide background: Some COVID-19 samples were acute and others convalescent; all came from the United States, Italy and Spain.

Germline V gene sequence: CDR1 MDHEN, CDR2 SYDVKM. The CDR3 extends over 13 amino acids. The ends lost 8 bases at V and 4 bases at J; junction bases unmatched: 4. The table came from immunoSEQ multiplex PCR; TCRdb's copy has only in-frame clones and leaves some out. The repertoire includes 100,000 to 130,000 clones, around 90% of them detected once, and under 2.5% sits in the top ten. Source material: peripheral blood. The sequence was obtained from a human donor in a cohort sampled during active COVID-19. The chain has TRBV28 and TRBJ1-2; TRBD1 aligns across 10 bases. The CDR3 region is CASGTGARYGYTF. The CDR3 coding sequence is TGTGCCAGCGGGACAGGGGCACGCTATGGCTACACCTTC.